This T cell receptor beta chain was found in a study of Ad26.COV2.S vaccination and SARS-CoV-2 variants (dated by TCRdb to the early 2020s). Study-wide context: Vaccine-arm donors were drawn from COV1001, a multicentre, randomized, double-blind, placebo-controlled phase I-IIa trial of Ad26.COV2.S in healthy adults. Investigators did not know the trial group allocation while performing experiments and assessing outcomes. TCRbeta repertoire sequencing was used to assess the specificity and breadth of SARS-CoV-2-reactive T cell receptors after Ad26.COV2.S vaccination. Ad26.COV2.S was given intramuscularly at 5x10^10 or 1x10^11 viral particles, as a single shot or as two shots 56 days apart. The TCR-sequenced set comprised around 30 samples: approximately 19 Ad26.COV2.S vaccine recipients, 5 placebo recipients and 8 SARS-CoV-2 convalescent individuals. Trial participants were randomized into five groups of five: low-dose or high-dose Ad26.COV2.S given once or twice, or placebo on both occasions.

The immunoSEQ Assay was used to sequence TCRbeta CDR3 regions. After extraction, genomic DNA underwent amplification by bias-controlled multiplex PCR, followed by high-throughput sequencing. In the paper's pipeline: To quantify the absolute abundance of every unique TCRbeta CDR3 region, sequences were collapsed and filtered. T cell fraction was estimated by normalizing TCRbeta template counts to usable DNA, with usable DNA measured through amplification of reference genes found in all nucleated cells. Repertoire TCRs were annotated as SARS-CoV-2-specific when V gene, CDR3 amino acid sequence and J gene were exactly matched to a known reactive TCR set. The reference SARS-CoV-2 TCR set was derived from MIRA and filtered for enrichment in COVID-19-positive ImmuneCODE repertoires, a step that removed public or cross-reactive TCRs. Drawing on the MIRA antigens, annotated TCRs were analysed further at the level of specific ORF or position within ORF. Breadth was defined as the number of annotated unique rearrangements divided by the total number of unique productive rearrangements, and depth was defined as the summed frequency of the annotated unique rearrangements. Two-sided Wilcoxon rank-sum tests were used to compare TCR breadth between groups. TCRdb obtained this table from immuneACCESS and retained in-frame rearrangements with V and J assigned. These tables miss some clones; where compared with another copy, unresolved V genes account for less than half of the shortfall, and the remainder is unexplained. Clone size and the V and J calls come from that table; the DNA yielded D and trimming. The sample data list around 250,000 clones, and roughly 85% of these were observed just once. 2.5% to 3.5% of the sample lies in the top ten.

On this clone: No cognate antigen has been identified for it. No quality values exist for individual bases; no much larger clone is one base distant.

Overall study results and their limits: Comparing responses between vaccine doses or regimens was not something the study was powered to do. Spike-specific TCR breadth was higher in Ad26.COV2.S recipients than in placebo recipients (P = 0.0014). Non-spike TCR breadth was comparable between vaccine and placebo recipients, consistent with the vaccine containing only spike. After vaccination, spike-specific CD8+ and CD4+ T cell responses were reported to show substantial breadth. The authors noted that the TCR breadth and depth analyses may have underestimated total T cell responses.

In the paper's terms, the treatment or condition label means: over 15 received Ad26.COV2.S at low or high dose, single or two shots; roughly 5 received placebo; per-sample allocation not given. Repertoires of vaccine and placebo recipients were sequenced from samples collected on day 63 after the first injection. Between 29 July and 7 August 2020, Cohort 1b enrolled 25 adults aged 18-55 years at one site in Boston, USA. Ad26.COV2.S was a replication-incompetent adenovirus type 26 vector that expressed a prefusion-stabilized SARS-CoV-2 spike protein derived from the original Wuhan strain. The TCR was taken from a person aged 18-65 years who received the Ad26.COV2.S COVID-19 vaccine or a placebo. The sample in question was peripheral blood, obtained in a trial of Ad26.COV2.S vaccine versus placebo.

The CDR3 here reads CASSLGQGKRPLHF. DNA sequence: TGTGCCAGCAGCTTGGGACAGGGGAAGAGACCCCTCCACTTT. The chain is assembled from TRBV5-6 and TRBJ1-6; TRBD1 agrees with 8 junctional bases. Ends trimmed: V by 0 bases, J by 12 bases; bases unmatched to a gene: 5. CDR1 and CDR2, per the germline V gene, are SGHDT and YYEEEE. Reading from cysteine to phenylalanine, the CDR3 counts 14 amino acids. This entry keeps only the CDR3 DNA: 42 bases, framed from base 1. The CDR3 plus the reference TRBV5-6 and TRBJ1-6 genes for the other parts give the full variable domain: DAGVTQSPTHLIKTRGQQVTLRCSPKSGHDTVSWYQQALGQGPQFIFQYYEEEERQRGNFPDRFSGHQFPNYSSELNVNALLLGDSALYLCASSLGQGKRPLHFGNGTRLTVT.